These T cell receptor beta chains were read from a single sample in a study of T cell responses to AZD1222 COVID-19 vaccine. Libraries were prepared by immunoSEQ multiplex PCR; TCRdb keeps only in-frame clonotypes and omits some of them. The data show 110,000 to 150,000 clones, approximately 92% seen once. Sequencing used peripheral blood, obtained on day 0 of AZD1222 vaccination. The source of these receptors is an adult in good health. Both conserved end residues are part of each CDR3. The D gene is left open where the match is weak. The listing skips clone size in some rows; elsewhere it reads once, few, many or a size class.

clone size	J gene	D gene	V gene	CDR3 protein	CDR3 DNA
-	TRBJ1-2	-	TRBV5-6	CASSFGGLYGYTF	TGTGCCAGCAGCTTTGGTGGTTTATATGGCTACACCTTC
-	TRBJ2-1	TRBD1	TRBV7-6	CASSHWTGSGPNEQFF	TGTGCCAGCAGCCACTGGACAGGGTCGGGCCCCAATGAGCAGTTCTTC
-	TRBJ1-3	-	TRBV10-3	CAISRPREVPGNTIYF	TGTGCCATCAGTCGCCCCCGGGAGGTCCCTGGAAACACCATATATTTT
-	TRBJ2-1	TRBD2	TRBV5-1	CASSYGLAVYNEQFF	TGCGCCAGCAGCTACGGACTAGCGGTATACAATGAGCAGTTCTTC
-	TRBJ2-7	TRBD2	TRBV5-4	CASSLAAAGHEQYF	TGTGCCAGCAGCTTGGCGGCAGCGGGGCACGAGCAGTACTTC
-	TRBJ1-5	TRBD1	TRBV27	CASSAGTAYQPQHF	TGTGCCAGCAGCGCGGGGACAGCGTATCAGCCCCAGCATTTT
-	TRBJ2-7	TRBD1	TRBV30	CAWSGTGGDEQYF	TGTGCCTGGAGTGGGACAGGGGGCGACGAGCAGTACTTC
-	TRBJ1-2	-	TRBV5-1	CASSLLGGFKGYTF	TGCGCCAGCAGCTTGCTCGGAGGGTTCAAAGGCTACACCTTC
-	TRBJ2-3	-	TRBV5-1	CASSRTGQLTDTQYF	TGCGCCAGCAGCCGAACGGGACAACTTACAGATACGCAGTATTTT
-	TRBJ1-3	-	TRBV9	CASTYSTGLDSGNTIYF	TGTGCCAGCACCTATTCGACAGGACTTGACTCTGGAAACACCATATATTTT
once	TRBJ2-7	TRBD2	TRBV6-2/TRBV6-3	CASSEGLAGPSYEQYF	TGTGCCAGCAGCGAGGGACTAGCGGGTCCCTCCTACGAGCAGTACTTC
-	TRBJ1-5	-	TRBV28	CASLAREKPQHF	TGTGCCAGCCTTGCCAGGGAAAAGCCCCAGCATTTT